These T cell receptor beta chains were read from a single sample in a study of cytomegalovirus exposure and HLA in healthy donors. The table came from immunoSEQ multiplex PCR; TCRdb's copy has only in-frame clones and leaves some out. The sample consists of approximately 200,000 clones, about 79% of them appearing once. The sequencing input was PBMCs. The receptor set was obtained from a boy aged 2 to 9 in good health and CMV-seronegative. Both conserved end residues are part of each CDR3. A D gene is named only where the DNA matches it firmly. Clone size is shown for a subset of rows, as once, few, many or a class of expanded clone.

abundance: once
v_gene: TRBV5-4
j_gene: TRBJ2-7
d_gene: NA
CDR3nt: TGTGCCAGCAGCTCCTGGGGGGACTCCTACGAGCAGTACTTC
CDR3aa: CASSSWGDSYEQYF

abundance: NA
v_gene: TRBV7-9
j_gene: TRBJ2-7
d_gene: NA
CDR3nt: TGTGCCAGCAGCTTATTTGAGTTTTACGAGCAGTACTTC
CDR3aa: CASSLFEFYEQYF

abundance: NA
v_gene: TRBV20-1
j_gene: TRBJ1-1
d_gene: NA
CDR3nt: TGCAGTGCTAGCCGGGGTGGGGCTTTCTTT
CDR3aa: CSASRGGAFF

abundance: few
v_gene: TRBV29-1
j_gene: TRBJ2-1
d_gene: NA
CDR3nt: TGCAGCGTTGGAGGCAATGAGCAGTTCTTC
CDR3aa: CSVGGNEQFF

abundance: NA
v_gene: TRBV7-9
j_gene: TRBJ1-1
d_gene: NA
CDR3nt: TGTGCCAGCAGCTTACAGGGATCGAACACTGAAGCTTTCTTT
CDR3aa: CASSLQGSNTEAFF

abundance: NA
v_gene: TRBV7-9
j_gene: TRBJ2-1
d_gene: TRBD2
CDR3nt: TGTTCCAGCAGCGAAACTAGCGGGGGGACCCCAAGCTCCTACAATGAGCAGTTCTTC
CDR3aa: CSSSETSGGTPSSYNEQFF

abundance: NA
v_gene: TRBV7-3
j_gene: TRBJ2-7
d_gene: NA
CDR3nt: TGTGCCAGCAGCTTAAATGTAACGGGGGAGAGCTCCTACGAGCAGTACTTC
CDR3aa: CASSLNVTGESSYEQYF

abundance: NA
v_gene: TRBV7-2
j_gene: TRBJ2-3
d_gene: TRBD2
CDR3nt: TGTGCCAGCAGCTTAGGCGGGGGGGGAGATACGCAGTATTTT
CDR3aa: CASSLGGGGDTQYF

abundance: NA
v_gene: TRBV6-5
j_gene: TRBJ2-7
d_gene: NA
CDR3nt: TGTGCCAGCAGAACCCAAGGGAGCTACGAGCAGTACTTC
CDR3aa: CASRTQGSYEQYF

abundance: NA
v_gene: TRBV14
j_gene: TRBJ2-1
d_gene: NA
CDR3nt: TGTGCCAGCAGCCAAGATATCACGGGGACCTACAATGAGCAGTTCTTC
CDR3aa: CASSQDITGTYNEQFF

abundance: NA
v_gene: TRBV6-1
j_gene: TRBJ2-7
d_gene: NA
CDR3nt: TGTGCCAGCAGTCTTTCCGGGACTCACTCCTACGAGCAGTACTTC
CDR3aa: CASSLSGTHSYEQYF

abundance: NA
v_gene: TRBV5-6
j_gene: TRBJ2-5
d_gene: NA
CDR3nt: TGTGCCAGCAGCCAAGTTGCTAGCGTTAGAGAGACCCAGTACTTC
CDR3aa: CASSQVASVRETQYF

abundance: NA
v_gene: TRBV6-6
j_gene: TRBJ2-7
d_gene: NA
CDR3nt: TGTGCCAGCAGTTACTCCCACGGGGACGAGCAGTACTTC
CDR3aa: CASSYSHGDEQYF

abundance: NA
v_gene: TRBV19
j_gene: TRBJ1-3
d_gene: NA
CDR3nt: TGTGCCAGTAGTATTCCAGGCTCTGGAAACACCATATATTTT
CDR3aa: CASSIPGSGNTIYF

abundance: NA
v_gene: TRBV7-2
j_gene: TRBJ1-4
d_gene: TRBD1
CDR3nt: TGTGCCAGCAGCTTAGCCGGGACAGAAGGTGAAAAACTGTTTTTT
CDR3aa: CASSLAGTEGEKLFF

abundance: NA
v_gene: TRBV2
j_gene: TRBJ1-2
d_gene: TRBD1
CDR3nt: TGTGCCAGCAGTGGACGACAGGGGACTAACTATGGCTACACCTTC
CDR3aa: CASSGRQGTNYGYTF

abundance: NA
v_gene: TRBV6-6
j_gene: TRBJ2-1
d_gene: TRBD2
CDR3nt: TGTGCCAGCAGTAGGGGACTAGCGTCCAGGGATGAGCAGTTCTTC
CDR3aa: CASSRGLASRDEQFF

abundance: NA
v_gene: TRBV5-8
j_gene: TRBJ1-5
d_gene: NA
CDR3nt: TGTGCCAGCAGCTTTTCGGGGGGTGGCAATCAGCCCCAGCATTTT
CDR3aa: CASSFSGGGNQPQHF

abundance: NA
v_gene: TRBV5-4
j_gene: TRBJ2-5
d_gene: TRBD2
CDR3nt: TGTGCCAGCAGCTTGCAGGGCGGGAGGCTTGAGACCCAGTACTTC
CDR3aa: CASSLQGGRLETQYF

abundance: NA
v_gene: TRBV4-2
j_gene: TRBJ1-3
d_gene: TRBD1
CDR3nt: TGTGCCAGCAGCCCGTTGACAGGGGCTGGAAACACCATATATTTT
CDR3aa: CASSPLTGAGNTIYF

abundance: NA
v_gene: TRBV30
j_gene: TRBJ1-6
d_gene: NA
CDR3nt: TGTGCCTGGGGCCTCATGGCCAACTCACCCCTCCACTTT
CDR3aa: CAWGLMANSPLHF

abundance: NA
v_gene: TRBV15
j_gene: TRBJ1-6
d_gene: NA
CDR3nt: TGTGCCACCAGCAGAGTAGGGGGGGGCCAAAATTCACCCCTCCACTTT
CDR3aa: CATSRVGGGQNSPLHF

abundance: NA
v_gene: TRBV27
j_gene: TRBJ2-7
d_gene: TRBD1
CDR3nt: TGTGCCAGCAGAAAACCAGGACAGGGGAGCGAGCAGTACTTC
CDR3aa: CASRKPGQGSEQYF

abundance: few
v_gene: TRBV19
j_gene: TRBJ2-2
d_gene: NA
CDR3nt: TGTGCCAGTAGTATACAGGGTAGTTTTACCGGGGAGCTGTTTTTT
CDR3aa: CASSIQGSFTGELFF

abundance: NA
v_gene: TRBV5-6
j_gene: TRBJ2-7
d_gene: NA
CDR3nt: TGTGCCAGCAGCTTCGGACAGAGCTCCTACGAGCAGTACTTC
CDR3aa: CASSFGQSSYEQYF

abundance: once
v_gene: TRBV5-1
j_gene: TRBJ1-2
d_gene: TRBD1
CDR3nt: TGCGCCAGCAGCTTGGGAGACAGGGGCCATGGCTACACCTTC
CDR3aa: CASSLGDRGHGYTF

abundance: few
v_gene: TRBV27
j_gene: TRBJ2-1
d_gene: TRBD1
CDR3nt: TGTGCCAGCAGTCCGACAGGGTCCAGCTCCTACAATGAGCAGTTCTTC
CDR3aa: CASSPTGSSSYNEQFF

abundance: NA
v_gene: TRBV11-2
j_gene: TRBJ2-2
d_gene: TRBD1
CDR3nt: TGTGCCAGCAGCCCCGTGACAGGGTTCCCCGGGGAGCTGTTTTTT
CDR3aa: CASSPVTGFPGELFF

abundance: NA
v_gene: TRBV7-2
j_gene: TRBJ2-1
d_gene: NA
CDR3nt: TGTGCCAGCAGCTGGCCGGGGGTCAATGAGCAGTTCTTC
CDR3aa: CASSWPGVNEQFF

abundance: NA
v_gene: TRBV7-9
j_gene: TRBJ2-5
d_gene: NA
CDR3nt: TGTGCCAGCGGAACTTCGTTGGGGGGAGGTGGAACCGAGACCCAGTACTTC
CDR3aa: CASGTSLGGGGTETQYF

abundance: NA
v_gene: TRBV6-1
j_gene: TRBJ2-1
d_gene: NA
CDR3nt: TGTGCCAGCAGGAGGCCCTCCCCGGGTAATGAGCAGTTCTTC
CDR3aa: CASRRPSPGNEQFF

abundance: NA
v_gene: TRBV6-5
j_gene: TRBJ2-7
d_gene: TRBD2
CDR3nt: TGTGCCAGCAGTTACTCGAGAGCGGGGGGTTACGAGCAGTACTTC
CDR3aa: CASSYSRAGGYEQYF

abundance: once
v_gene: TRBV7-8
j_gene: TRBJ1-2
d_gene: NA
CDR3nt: TGTGCCAGCAGCTTAGGGTCAGGGTTTAGTGGCTACACCTTC
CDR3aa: CASSLGSGFSGYTF

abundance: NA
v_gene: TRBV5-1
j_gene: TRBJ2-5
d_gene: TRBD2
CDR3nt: TGCGCCAGCAGCTTTGAGCGGGGTGGGACCCAGTACTTC
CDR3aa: CASSFERGGTQYF

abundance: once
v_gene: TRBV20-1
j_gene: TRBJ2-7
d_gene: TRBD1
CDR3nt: TGCAGTGCTGACAGGGGTCACGAGCAGTACTTC
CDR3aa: CSADRGHEQYF

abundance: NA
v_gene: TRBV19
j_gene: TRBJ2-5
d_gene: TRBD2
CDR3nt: TGTGCCAGTGGGGATGGGGACTACCCTGGAGAGACCCAGTACTTC
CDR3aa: CASGDGDYPGETQYF

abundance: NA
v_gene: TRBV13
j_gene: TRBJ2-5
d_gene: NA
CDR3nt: TGTGCCAGCAGCTCTAGAGTCCAAGAGACCCAGTACTTC
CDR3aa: CASSSRVQETQYF

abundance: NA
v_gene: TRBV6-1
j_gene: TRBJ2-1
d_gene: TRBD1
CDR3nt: TGTGCCAGCACCTCTGGACAGGCCGAGCAGTTCTTC
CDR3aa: CASTSGQAEQFF

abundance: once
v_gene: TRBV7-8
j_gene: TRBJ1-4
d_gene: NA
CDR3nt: TGTGCCAGCAGCTTACATCCTGACAGGATGAGTTTAAAACTGTTTTTT
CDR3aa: CASSLHPDRMSLKLFF

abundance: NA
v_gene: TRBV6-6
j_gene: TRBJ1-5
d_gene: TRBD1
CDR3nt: TGTGCCAGCAGCTCGAGACCCGGGACAGACTATCAGCCCCAGCATTTT
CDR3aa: CASSSRPGTDYQPQHF